These 32 T cell receptor beta chains originate from one sample sequenced in a study of OX40 agonist ivuxolimab in advanced cancers. Sequenced by immunoSEQ multiplex PCR; TCRdb stores in-frame clones only, minus some. The sample holds about 120,000 clones, 80% to 95% seen once. The sample was CD4+ or CD8+ T cells sorted from blood, taken in a trial of the OX40 agonist ivuxolimab. These receptors originate from an adult with an advanced solid tumor such as melanoma, head and neck, liver or kidney cancer.

The chain combines TRBV28 with TRBJ2-7; 12 bases match TRBD2. CDR1 and CDR2 from the germline V gene are MDHEN and SYDVKM. V was clipped by 0 bases and J by 2 bases; unmatched bases: 2. The CDR3 covers 16 residues. CDR3 in DNA: TGTGCCAGCAGTTTATGGACTAGCGGGGGACCCTACGAGCAGTACTTC. This translates into CASSLWTSGGPYEQYF.

This chain links TRBV5-1 with TRBJ2-1; tentative D call: TRBD1 (6 bases). Germline values: CDR1 SGHRS, CDR2 YFSETQ. The germline V and J ends were trimmed by 4 bases and 6 bases, with 14 bases remaining between them. The CDR3 has 14 residues. The CDR3 here is CASSDPGHFNEQFF. Here the CDR3 DNA reads TGCGCCAGCAGCGATCCGGGACACTTCAATGAGCAGTTCTTC.

The rearrangement joins TRBV7-9 to TRBJ2-3; maybe TRBD2 (6 bases). This CDR3 has 13 amino acids. The germline CDR1 and CDR2 sequences are SEHNR and FQNEAQ (reference sequence). V dropped 5 bases and J dropped 6 bases, with 12 bases sitting between them. CDR3 sequence (DNA): TGTGCCAGCAGCCTCCTAGGAGGGGATACGCAGTATTTT. It yields the protein CASSLLGGDTQYF.

This rearrangement joins TRBV19 to TRBJ2-7; D might be TRBD2 (5 bases). Germline CDR1 LNHDA, CDR2 SQIVND (reference sequence). The V gene lost 8 bases and the J gene lost 5 bases, with 16 bases spanning the gap. This CDR3 comprises 13 residues. The CDR3 spells CASAVEGYHEQYF. In nucleotides, the CDR3 is TGTGCCAGTGCGGTAGAGGGATACCACGAGCAGTACTTC.

V and J are TRBV7-9 and TRBJ2-1; 8 bases match TRBD2. The germline V gene encodes CDR1 SEHNR and CDR2 FQNEAQ (reference sequence). The CDR3 contains 15 residues. J lost 3 bases, V lost 5 bases, and 6 bases had no gene match. The CDR3 region has the DNA TGTGCCAGCAGCCCCCCGGGGGGGGTCTACAATGAGCAGTTCTTC. This sequence encodes CASSPPGGVYNEQFF.

CDR3 in DNA: TGTGCCAGCAGTGGACCGGGACTGGCCTCTGGGGCCAACGTCCTGACTTTC. The encoded protein is CASSGPGLASGANVLTF. J is TRBJ2-6 and V is TRBV6-1; TRBD2 is a possible D gene (6 bases). V was pared by 4 bases and J by 0 bases, with 13 bases between. Germline CDR1 and CDR2: MNHNS and SASEGT. The CDR3 spans 17 residues.

V and J are TRBV4-3 and TRBJ2-3; D uncertain. Germline V lookup: CDR1 LGHNA, CDR2 YSLEER. This CDR3 has 17 amino acids. Trimming took off 0 bases at V and 3 bases at J, with 16 bases between the two ends. Here the CDR3 reads CASSQEVGPLRTDTQYF. As DNA, the CDR3 is TGCGCCAGCAGCCAAGAAGTTGGCCCCCTAAGGACAGATACGCAGTATTTT.

A few counts support this clone. The chain combines TRBV11-2 with TRBJ2-3, with 10 bases aligning to TRBD2. The CDR3 is 16 residues long. The V gene's germline CDR1 is SGHAT and CDR2 FQNNGV. The V gene end was trimmed by 3 bases and the J gene end by 2 bases; junction bases not matched to a gene: 5. The CDR3 DNA is TGTGCCAGCAGCTTGTTTCTAGCGGGGGTCACAGATACGCAGTATTTT. It encodes CASSLFLAGVTDTQYF.

This chain joins TRBV4-2 and TRBJ1-2; D might be TRBD1 (5 bases). V lost 5 bases, J lost 8 bases, and 21 bases lay in between. Germline assignment: CDR1 LGHNA and CDR2 YNFKEQ. The CDR3 runs to 15 residues. The DNA for the CDR3 is TGTGCCAGCAGCGATAGGGGCATTCCCCATGGCGGCTACACCTTC. As protein: CASSDRGIPHGGYTF.

The sample holds one count of this clone. The chain carries TRBV15 and TRBJ2-7; TRBD1 is a possible D gene (6 bases). Germline lookup yields CDR1 LNHNV and CDR2 YYDKDF (reference sequence). CDR3 length: 14 amino acids. The germline V and J ends were trimmed by 0 bases and 2 bases, with 8 bases remaining between them. The CDR3 DNA sequence: TGTGCCACCAGCAGAGAGAACAGGGCCTACGAGCAGTACTTC. Translating it yields CATSRENRAYEQYF.

This clone was picked up one time. At one boundary the junction diverges from the germline segment, which might be a read error. This sequence joins TRBV19 and TRBJ1-3; maybe TRBD1 (5 bases). The CDR3 runs to 13 residues. Germline CDR1 reads LNHDA; CDR2 reads SQIVND (reference sequence). The CDR3 DNA follows: TGTTCCAGTAGACAGAACTCTGGAAACACCATATATTTT. Its protein is CSSRQNSGNTIYF.

J is TRBJ2-5 and V is TRBV5-4; D is possibly TRBD2 (6 bases). This CDR3 has 15 residues. CDR1 is SGHNT, CDR2 YYREEE, per germline (reference sequence). V dropped 3 bases and J dropped 6 bases, with 18 bases sitting between them. CDR3 bases: TGTGCCAGCAGCTCCGTAGGGACGGAGGGGAAGACCCAGTACTTC. Its translation: CASSSVGTEGKTQYF.

The chain has TRBV6-1 and TRBJ2-1; 13 bases are shared with TRBD2. The CDR3 covers 15 residues. J was trimmed by 8 bases and V by 5 bases; bases with no gene match: 6. Germline V gene sequence: CDR1 MNHNS, CDR2 SASEGT. CDR3 bases: TGTGCCAGCAGTCGGACTAGCGGGAGTTACGATGAGCAGTTCTTC. It yields the protein CASSRTSGSYDEQFF.

This sequence joins TRBV18 and TRBJ1-2, with D perhaps matching TRBD1 (5 bases). The CDR3 is 14 residues long. CDR1 and CDR2 from the germline V gene are KGHSH and LQKENI. V was cut by 0 bases and J by 5 bases, with 10 bases left in between. This CDR3 reads CASSPPQGVYGYTF. The CDR3 DNA follows: TGTGCCAGCTCACCACCTCAGGGAGTATATGGCTACACCTTC.

This chain joins TRBV19 and TRBJ2-2; D assignment may be TRBD1 or TRBD2 (6 bases each). Per the germline V gene, CDR1 is LNHDA and CDR2 is SQIVND (reference sequence). This CDR3 contains 14 residues. Trimming removed 7 bases at V and 5 bases at J, with 14 bases between. The DNA for the CDR3 is TGTGCCAGTACCCAGAGGGGGGAGACCGGGGAGCTGTTTTTT. Its translation: CASTQRGETGELFF.

The sample holds a few counts of this clone. V usage is TRBV7-9 and J usage is TRBJ2-7, with TRBD2 matching 11 bases. J lost 1 base, V lost 6 bases, and 2 bases had no gene match. The germline V gene has CDR1 SEHNR and CDR2 FQNEAQ (reference sequence). The CDR3 extends over 14 amino acids. The CDR3 DNA is TGTGCCAGCAGGAGACTAGCGGGGTCCTACGAGCAGTACTTC. This gives the protein CASRRLAGSYEQYF.

The chain is built from TRBV6-5 and TRBJ1-1; D is unresolved. Deletions cut 7 bases from V and 5 bases from J, with 8 bases between. Germline CDR1 MNHEY, CDR2 SVGAGI. CDR3 size: 11 residues. The CDR3 region has the DNA TGTGCCAGCAAGGGCCAGACTGAAGCTTTCTTT. Its translation: CASKGQTEAFF.

The genes are TRBV4-3 and TRBJ2-7; 12 positions agree with TRBD2. The J segment lost 0 bases and the V segment lost 4 bases, leaving 7 bases of the junction unmatched. This CDR3 is 17 amino acids long. Germline CDR1 is LGHNA and CDR2 is YSLEER. The CDR3, as DNA: TGCGCCAGCAGCCCCCGGACTAGCGGGATCGTCTCCTACGAGCAGTACTTC. Its translation: CASSPRTSGIVSYEQYF.

The chain uses TRBV6-6 and TRBJ1-5; 9 nucleotides align to TRBD1. CDR3 length equals 15 residues. Germline trimming cut 4 bases from V and 4 bases from J; bases unmatched to any gene: 5. CDR1 and CDR2 (germline): MNHNY, SVGAGI (reference sequence). CDR3 coding DNA: TGTGCCAGCAGTTCCCCCGGGACAGGGAATCAGCCCCAGCATTTT. Amino acids: CASSSPGTGNQPQHF.

The J gene is TRBJ2-1, the V gene TRBV18, with 7 bases that match TRBD1. The CDR3 totals 15 residues. V lost 6 bases and J lost 6; bases outside the gene matches: 11. Germline V gene sequence: CDR1 KGHSH, CDR2 LQKENI. The CDR3 here is CASSINPGQLNEQFF. The CDR3 DNA is TGTGCCAGCTCTATAAATCCGGGACAGCTCAATGAGCAGTTCTTC.

The chain joins TRBV7-2 to TRBJ1-2; no clear D gene. The V gene's germline CDR1 is SGHTA and CDR2 FQGNSA. Trimming shortened V by 1 base and J by 7 bases, and 13 bases separated the two germline ends. The CDR3 covers 14 residues. The CDR3, as DNA: TGTGCCAGCAGCTTAGATAGGGCAGGTGGTGGCTACACCTTC. Translation gives CASSLDRAGGGYTF.

The chain carries TRBV2 and TRBJ1-2; the D gene is possibly TRBD1 (5 bases). The CDR3 runs to 13 residues. From germline, CDR1 is SNHLY and CDR2 FYNNEI. V was pared by 4 bases and J by 7 bases, with 13 bases between. The CDR3 here is CASSAYRTFGYTF. CDR3 sequence (DNA): TGTGCCAGCAGTGCGTACAGGACTTTTGGCTACACCTTC. The variable domain in full, completed from reference TRBV2 and TRBJ1-2, reads EPEVTQTPSHQVTQMGQEVILRCVPISNHLYFYWYRQILGQKVEFLVSFYNNEISEKSEIFDDQFSVERPDGSNFTLKIRSTKLEDSAMYFCASSAYRTFGYTFGSGTRLTVV.

In its sample, this clone was seen once. This chain links TRBV28 with TRBJ1-1, with a possible D match to TRBD1 (5 bases). V shed 4 bases and J shed 5 bases, with 14 bases lying between them. The CDR3 extends over 14 amino acids. CDR1 MDHEN and CDR2 SYDVKM come from the germline V gene. The CDR3 here is CASSSGDWGTEAFF. The CDR3 DNA follows: TGTGCCAGCAGTTCCGGGGATTGGGGGACTGAAGCTTTCTTT.

The rearrangement joins TRBV7-2 to TRBJ1-2, with 10 bases lining up with TRBD1. Germline values: CDR1 SGHTA, CDR2 FQGNSA. J gave up 3 bases and V 5 bases, and 12 bases lay outside the gene matches. The CDR3 loop spans 17 amino acids. CDR3 sequence reads: CASSTDRGRPRYYGYTF. The CDR3 DNA is TGTGCCAGCAGCACCGACAGGGGGCGGCCCAGGTACTATGGCTACACCTTC.

J is TRBJ2-7 and V is TRBV7-9; weak D call: TRBD1 (7 bases). Per the germline V gene, CDR1 is SEHNR and CDR2 is FQNEAQ (reference sequence). The CDR3 is 17 residues long. The ends were cut back, 3 bases at V and 4 bases at J, with 22 bases in the middle. As DNA, the CDR3 is TGTGCCAGCAGCTTGGGAGGAACCAGGGGGTTTGTTTACGAGCAGTACTTC. Translating it yields CASSLGGTRGFVYEQYF.

The CDR3 DNA sequence: TGCGCCAGCAGCACGGGGCAGGGACGCAACTATGGCTACACCTTC. This encodes CASSTGQGRNYGYTF. The chain joins TRBV5-1 to TRBJ1-2; D perhaps matches TRBD1 (5 bases). V was clipped by 4 bases and J by 2 bases, with 15 bases between them. This CDR3 contains 15 residues. Germline lookup yields CDR1 SGHRS and CDR2 YFSETQ.

This clone was detected only once. The V gene is TRBV28, the J gene TRBJ2-7, with D perhaps matching TRBD1 (7 bases). With 8 bases removed from V and 0 bases from J, the gap between germline ends came to 14 bases. The CDR3 spans 14 residues. Germline V gene data show CDR1 as MDHEN and CDR2 as SYDVKM. The DNA of the CDR3 is TGTGCCAGCTCTCAGGGGGGCAGCTCCTACGAGCAGTACTTC. Amino acids: CASSQGGSSYEQYF.

The rearrangement links TRBV7-9 to TRBJ2-7; D ambiguous. The CDR3 has 13 residues. Germline V CDR1 and CDR2: SEHNR, FQNEAQ (reference sequence). The V and J ends lost 1 base and 8 bases respectively, with 12 bases between them. This CDR3 reads CASSLGGSSQQYF. The CDR3, as DNA: TGTGCCAGCAGCTTAGGTGGCTCCTCCCAGCAGTACTTC. Full variable domain (missing parts from reference TRBV7-9 and TRBJ2-7): DTGVSQNPRHKITKRGQNVTFRCDPISEHNRLYWYRQTLGQGPEFLTYFQNEAQLEKSRLLSDRFSAERPKGSFSTLEIQRTEQGDSAMYLCASSLGGSSQQYFGPGTRLTVT.

The chain links TRBV13 to TRBJ1-3; D is unclear. The CDR3 is made up of 11 amino acids. The V end lost 9 bases, the J end lost 3 bases, and 6 bases lay between the germline ends. Germline assignment: CDR1 PRHDT and CDR2 FYEKMQ (reference sequence). The DNA of the CDR3 is TGTGCCAGTTCTTATGGAAACACCATATATTTT. It encodes CASSYGNTIYF. Together with reference TRBV13 and TRBJ1-3, the CDR3 gives the full variable domain: AAGVIQSPRHLIKEKRETATLKCYPIPRHDTVYWYQQGPGQDPQFLISFYEKMQSDKGSIPDRFSAQQFSDYHSELNMSSLELGDSALYFCASSYGNTIYFGEGSWLTVV.

The chain employs TRBV4-1 and TRBJ1-2; 10 bases map to TRBD1. Germline V gene data show CDR1 as MGHRA and CDR2 as YSYEKL. This CDR3 spans 14 amino acids. The J segment lost 4 bases and the V segment lost 4 bases, leaving 3 bases of the junction unmatched. CDR3 in amino acids: CASSPGTGVYGYTF. The CDR3 DNA reads as TGCGCCAGCAGCCCTGGGACAGGGGTCTATGGCTACACCTTC.

The chain couples TRBV19 to TRBJ2-3; 7 bases align to TRBD2. The germline CDR1 and CDR2 sequences are LNHDA and SQIVND (reference sequence). The CDR3 length is 16 residues. Trimming at V came to 4 bases and at J to 2 bases, leaving 9 bases not matched to a gene. This chain's CDR3 is CASSTQGRGFTDTQYF. The DNA for the CDR3 is TGTGCCAGTAGTACGCAAGGGAGGGGCTTCACAGATACGCAGTATTTT.

This clone has a handful of counts. The gene calls are TRBV5-6 and TRBJ1-1; D is ambiguous. Germline CDR1 SGHDT, CDR2 YYEEEE. Trimming took 4 bases from V and 3 from J, leaving 10 bases between them. There are 13 residues in the CDR3. CDR3 in amino acids: CASSVQGHTEAFF. The CDR3 coding sequence is TGTGCCAGCAGCGTGCAAGGTCACACTGAAGCTTTCTTT.